A single sample is the source of the 13 T cell receptor beta chains below, sequenced in a study of T cell responses to AZD1222 COVID-19 vaccine. Sequencing was performed with immunoSEQ multiplex PCR; in TCRdb, only in-frame clones are kept and a portion is missing. The sample includes 140,000 or so clones, under 95% seen only once; the top ten take 1.9%. This specimen consisted of peripheral blood, obtained 28 days after the second AZD1222 dose. The receptors were sampled from an adult who received the AZD1222 COVID-19 vaccine.

This clone was recorded only once. CDR3 bases: TGTGCCAGCTCACCTATAAGGACCTCTAGCACAGATACGCAGTATTTT. Translation gives CASSPIRTSSTDTQYF. The chain links TRBV18 to TRBJ2-3; D not resolved. The CDR3 loop spans 16 amino acids. Trimming pared 3 bases from V and 0 bases from J, leaving 13 bases between. The germline V gene has CDR1 KGHSH and CDR2 LQKENI.

This chain uses TRBV3-1 (or the pseudogene TRBV3-2) with TRBJ1-5; no definite D call. Germline V lookup: CDR1 LGHDT, CDR2 YNNKEL (reference sequence). The V end lost 2 bases, the J end lost 4 bases, and 9 bases lay between the germline ends. The CDR3 totals 14 residues. Here the CDR3 DNA reads TGTGCCAGCAGCCAAATGGCTGTGAATCAGCCCCAGCATTTT. Its protein product is CASSQMAVNQPQHF.

This clone has more than one count but fewer than ten. The chain combines TRBV3-1 (or the pseudogene TRBV3-2) with TRBJ2-7; D remains ambiguous. V lost 0 bases, J lost 1 base, and 7 bases lay in between. CDR1 and CDR2 (germline): LGHDT, YNNKEL (reference sequence). There are 14 residues in the CDR3. CDR3 loop: CASSQEGPSYEQYF. The DNA of the CDR3 is TGTGCCAGCAGCCAAGAAGGACCATCCTACGAGCAGTACTTC.

This chain uses TRBV15 with TRBJ1-6, with a tentative D call TRBD1 (6 bases). In germline, CDR1 is LNHNV, CDR2 YYDKDF (reference sequence). This CDR3 is 17 amino acids long. Trimming stripped 0 bases from V and 9 bases from J, with 18 bases between. In DNA, the CDR3 is TGTGCCACCAGCAGAGATCTACGGGGGACGGGGGCTTCACCCCTCCACTTT. Translated: CATSRDLRGTGASPLHF.

This clone came up a few times. The chain is built from TRBV4-1 and TRBJ2-7; D perhaps matches TRBD1 (7 bases). Germline V lookup: CDR1 MGHRA, CDR2 YSYEKL. The CDR3 spans 17 residues. The germline V and J ends were trimmed by 0 bases and 2 bases, with 17 bases remaining between them. CDR3 sequence: CASSQDRFGGQTYEQYF. Here the CDR3 DNA reads TGCGCCAGCAGCCAAGATAGATTCGGGGGACAGACCTACGAGCAGTACTTC.

This chain uses TRBV7-3 with TRBJ2-1; 7 bases are a match to TRBD2. Germline assignment: CDR1 SGHTA and CDR2 FQGTGA. V trimming: 0 bases; J trimming: 9 bases; junction bases outside the gene matches: 8. The CDR3 is 15 residues long. CDR3 coding DNA: TGTGCCAGCAGCTTAACGGGTATGGGGGAGGGTGAGCAGTTCTTC. Its protein is CASSLTGMGEGEQFF.

This sequence joins TRBV6-5 and TRBJ1-1; 10 bases align to TRBD1. The CDR3 contains 16 residues. The germline gives CDR1 MNHEY, CDR2 SVGAGI. After removal of 4 bases from V and 2 bases from J, the junction contained 7 bases not matched to a gene. The CDR3 is CASSSRQGAYNTEAFF. As DNA, the CDR3 is TGTGCCAGCAGTTCCCGACAGGGGGCCTATAACACTGAAGCTTTCTTT.

The genes are TRBV5-4 and TRBJ2-1; D is possibly TRBD2 (6 bases). V was pared by 8 bases and J by 4 bases, with 19 bases between. This CDR3 contains 15 residues. Germline CDR1 is SGHNT and CDR2 is YYREEE (reference sequence). The CDR3 sequence is CASNNAGKGYNEQFF. In nucleotides, the CDR3 is TGTGCCAGTAACAATGCGGGGAAGGGGTACAATGAGCAGTTCTTC.

This chain joins TRBV9 and TRBJ2-1; 12 nucleotides align to TRBD2. The CDR3 runs 14 residues. V shed 6 bases, J shed 7 bases, and the junction held 5 bases outside the gene matches. CDR1 is SGDLS and CDR2 is YYNGEE in the germline V gene. The CDR3 spells CASTASGGGNEQFF. The CDR3, as DNA: TGTGCCAGCACCGCTAGCGGGGGGGGGAATGAGCAGTTCTTC.

V is TRBV7-3 and J is TRBJ2-1, with 7 bases aligning to TRBD2. Unmatched junction bases numbered 20, after V lost 5 bases and J lost 7 bases. Germline CDR1 SGHTA, CDR2 FQGTGA. The CDR3 spans 18 residues. CDR3 in DNA: TGTGCCAGCAGCCCGACTCGTGCGGCGGGAGATTACGAGAATGAGCAGTTCTTC. It is translated as CASSPTRAAGDYENEQFF.

This rearrangement joins TRBV18 to TRBJ1-4, with TRBD1 matching over 8 bases. Unmatched junction bases numbered 4, after V lost 3 bases and J lost 7 bases. Per the germline V gene, CDR1 is KGHSH and CDR2 is LQKENI. CDR3 length: 14 amino acids. The CDR3 loop is CASSPQGAFEKLFF. For the CDR3, the DNA is TGTGCCAGCTCACCTCAGGGGGCGTTTGAAAAACTGTTTTTT.

This clone was recorded a few times. V gene TRBV7-2 combines with J gene TRBJ1-6, with 11 bases identical to TRBD1. In germline, CDR1 is SGHTA, CDR2 FQGNSA. The CDR3 has 20 amino acids. The ends lost 0 bases at V and 0 bases at J; junction bases unmatched: 7. CDR3 region: CASSLAGQGVRDSYNSPLHF. The CDR3 region has the DNA TGTGCCAGCAGCTTAGCGGGACAGGGGGTCCGGGACTCCTATAATTCACCCCTCCACTTT.

V gene TRBV7-9 combines with J gene TRBJ1-2; 7 positions match TRBD1. The junction had 7 bases not matched to a gene; V was cut back by 2 bases and J by 7 bases. Germline CDR1 reads SEHNR; CDR2 reads FQNEAQ (reference sequence). The CDR3 is made up of 14 amino acids. Here the CDR3 DNA reads TGTGCCAGCAGCTTACAGGGGGGAGTCGCTGGCTACACCTTC. Amino acid sequence: CASSLQGGVAGYTF.